This TCR beta chain was retrieved from a study of blood T cell repertoires in COVID-19 (dated by TCRdb to the early 2020s). Regarding the study in general: The collaborator samples originated in the United States, Italy and Spain and spanned the acute and convalescent phases of COVID-19. The material from the prospective study consisted of cDNA or gDNA derived from T cells, B-cell-depleted T cells, or PBMCs. Subjects who had been exposed to COVID-19, were actively infected with it, or had recovered from it provided the deeply sampled blood TCRbeta repertoires that made up the dataset. The repertoires were released in a freely available public database intended as a resource for research on the immune response to SARS-CoV-2. The samples were drawn from the first 160 participants of the ongoing ImmuneRACE study and from over 950 subjects provided by 6 global collaborators. Nearly every sample came with metadata listing a de-identified subject ID, COVID-19 status, age in years and sex. Where HLA class I and class II types were available, the types were taken from metadata supplied by the sample provider, not from assay-based typing. Overall results and qualifications from the work: How much clinical and demographic metadata was included differed by source and by participant, and the metadata was provided uncurated.

TCRbeta CDR3 regions were amplified from genomic DNA by means of the immunoSEQ Assay, a bias-controlled multiplex PCR. Per the source publication's procedure: Nucleated cell counts per sample were estimated from amplification of reference gene primers within the assay. Sequence reads were collapsed and filtered to measure the absolute abundance of every unique TCRbeta CDR3 rearrangement. Productive Simpson clonality was computed per sample as the square root of Simpson's diversity index over productive rearrangements. Held by TCRdb, this immuneACCESS table contains in-frame sequences only and omits some clones. Under half of the omission traces to an unresolved V gene where checked; the cause of the rest is unknown. V, J and clone size were drawn from that table, and D and trimming were deduced from the DNA. Present in this sample are 90,000 to 120,000 clones, around 90% of which were seen just once. The ten most abundant clones make up around 1.3% of the sample.

The collaborating institutions used their own protocols to collect whole blood in K2EDTA tubes. For TCRbeta analysis, collaborators shipped samples in one of three forms: frozen whole blood, isolated PBMCs, or DNA extracted from either of those sample types. The germline V gene yields LGHNA for CDR1 and YSLEER for CDR2. V has 5 bases trimmed and J has 9 bases trimmed; junction bases matching no gene number 7. The CDR3 has 13 amino acids, counting the end cysteine and phenylalanine. CDR3 DNA is the only sequence kept; it has 39 bases, read in frame from the first base. In the case of this clone: Its antigen remains unidentified. Per-base quality was not reported, and no clone a single base away is much larger than it.

Sequencing was performed on peripheral blood. The chain is made from TRBV4-3 and TRBJ2-1; 7 central bases correspond to TRBD2. This TCR came from a woman aged 30 to 39 with acute or convalescent COVID-19. CDR3 loop: CASSARLAGEQFF. Here is the DNA: TGCGCCAGCAGCGCACGACTAGCAGGTGAGCAGTTCTTC.